The clone carrying this TCR beta chain was seen a few times. Its antigen is as yet unknown. These data originate in a study of T-cell memory formation after mild COVID-19. Study-level background: TCR clusters mostly belonged to single donors.

Barcoded TCR alpha and TCR beta cDNA libraries with UMIs came from 5'RACE using constant-segment primers. TCRdb called the 5' RACE reads again in MiXCR, with one record for every CDR3 protein. The profile shows a few hundred thousand distinct CDR3 sequences, 20% to 25% of them singletons. This CDR3 comprises 13 residues. Per the germline V gene, CDR1 is SQVTM and CDR2 is ANQGSEA. The study's findings and limits: The study detected some responding clones in pre-infection memory, suggesting cross-reactive memory joined. Later expanders leaned toward CD4+, whereas clones contracting from day 15 to 85 were balanced CD4/CD8.

The chain uses TRBV29-1 and TRBJ1-3; D gene uncertain. The sequence came from a man in his late teens or twenties who had mild COVID-19 (a few samples of this study predate the infection). Cell type and time point are not known. Specimen: PBMCs or a T cell subset sorted from them (not recorded which). CDR3 sequence (DNA): TGCAGTGCCTACCATGGCTCTGGAAACACCATATATTTT. Amino acid sequence: CSAYHGSGNTIYF. Complete variable domain (other parts from reference TRBV29-1 and TRBJ1-3): SAVISQKPSRDICQRGTSLTIQCQVDSQVTMMFWYRQQPGQSLTLIATANQGSEATYESGFVIDKFPISRPNLTFSTLTVSNMSPEDSSIYLCSAYHGSGNTIYFGEGSWLTVV.